This T cell receptor (beta chain) was recorded in a study of blood T cell repertoires in COVID-19 (dated by TCRdb to the early 2020s). Regarding the complete study: Collaborator samples came from the United States, Italy and Spain and covered acute and convalescent phases of COVID-19. The material from the prospective study consisted of cDNA or gDNA derived from T cells, B-cell-depleted T cells, or PBMCs. Subjects who had been exposed to COVID-19, were actively infected with it, or had recovered from it provided the deeply sampled blood TCRbeta repertoires that made up the dataset. The repertoires were made available in a free public database intended to serve as a resource for research on the immune response to SARS-CoV-2. Samples were obtained from the ongoing ImmuneRACE study (first 160 participants) and from over 1,000 subjects provided by 6 global collaborators. The sample metadata nearly always contained a de-identified subject ID, COVID-19 status, age in years and sex. Where available, HLA class I and class II types were taken from metadata supplied by the sample provider and were not determined by assay-based typing.

Another Seattle source contributed samples from volunteer blood donors who had recovered from COVID-19. Whole blood was collected in K2EDTA tubes by collaborating institutions according to the institutions' own protocols. For TCRbeta analysis, collaborators shipped samples in one of three forms: frozen whole blood, isolated PBMCs, or DNA extracted from either of those sample types. With respect to this clone: Its specific antigen is unknown. No base-level quality is on record; no much larger clone is a single base apart.

Trimming takes 8 bases off V and 2 bases off J; junction bases not matched to a gene: 6. The germline V gene supplies CDR1 MNHEY and CDR2 SVGAGI. The CDR3 covers 14 residues, taking in both the cysteine and the phenylalanine. Left in the record is the CDR3 DNA by itself, 42 bases read in frame from the first base. What the research found in general, with its limitations: The amount of clinical and demographic metadata varied by source and participant and was provided uncurated.

TCRbeta CDR3 regions were amplified from genomic DNA by means of the immunoSEQ Assay, a bias-controlled multiplex PCR. The authors processed their data as follows. Within the assay, amplification of reference gene primers was used to estimate how many nucleated cells each sample contained. To quantify the absolute abundance of each unique TCRbeta CDR3 rearrangement, sequence reads were collapsed and filtered. Productive Simpson clonality was computed per sample as the square root of Simpson's diversity index over productive rearrangements. Drawn from immuneACCESS, this table holds only the in-frame rearrangements with V and J called that TCRdb kept. Clones are partly lost; checked studies trace under half to an unresolved V gene and leave the rest unexplained. The V and J calls and clone size come from that table; D and trimming were worked out from the DNA. The sample records about 240,000 clones, about four fifths of which are singletons. The ten largest clonotypes hold approximately 2% of the sample.

The sequence is built from TRBV6-5 and TRBJ1-1, with TRBD1 identical over 9 junction bases. The TCR was taken from a man younger than 40 who had recovered from COVID-19. What was sequenced was peripheral blood. CDR3 region: CASRWTGANTEAFF. Read as DNA, the sequence is TGTGCCAGCCGATGGACAGGGGCTAACACTGAAGCTTTCTTT.